The 12 T cell receptor beta chains presented below share a single source sample, sequenced in a study of blood T cells in healthy people across ages. Primers used in a second PCR of about 6 to 11 cycles were a sample-barcoded 5' primer and a J-beta primer mix. A single record per CDR3 protein comes from TCRdb applying MiXCR to the 5' RACE reads. This sample has fewer than 2,000,000 distinct CDR3 sequences, with about 39% found just once. The specimen was blood. These receptors were collected from a human donor in good health.

As regards this clonotype: One junction end disagrees with the germline gene, perhaps due to a read error. V is TRBV7-9 and J is TRBJ2-3, with 8 bases aligning to TRBD1. Per germline, CDR1 SEHNR and CDR2 FQNEAQ (reference sequence). This CDR3 has 14 residues. Here the CDR3 reads CAGSLGQGADTQYF. CDR3 DNA sequence: TGTGCCGGCAGCTTAGGACAGGGAGCAGATACGCAGTATTTT.

V usage is TRBV19 and J usage is TRBJ2-1; 8 nucleotides align to TRBD2. Trimming removed 3 bases from V and 8 bases from J; junction bases left unmatched: 9. CDR1 LNHDA and CDR2 SQIVND come from the germline V gene (reference sequence). The CDR3 runs to 15 residues. CDR3: CASSINSGVFHEQFF. Written as DNA, the CDR3 is TGTGCCAGTAGTATTAATAGCGGGGTTTTCCATGAGCAGTTCTTC.

This clonotype was seen only a few times. The chain has TRBV29-1 and TRBJ2-5; no firm D call. The V end was cut by 4 bases, the J end by 2 bases, with 11 bases between. The CDR3 is 13 residues long. Looked up from germline, CDR1 is SQVTM and CDR2 is ANQGSEA. CDR3 nucleotides: TGCAGCGTTGTAGGGAATACACAAGAGACCCAGTACTTC. Protein: CSVVGNTQETQYF. Together with reference TRBV29-1 and TRBJ2-5, the CDR3 gives the full variable domain: SAVISQKPSRDICQRGTSLTIQCQVDSQVTMMFWYRQQPGQSLTLIATANQGSEATYESGFVIDKFPISRPNLTFSTLTVSNMSPEDSSIYLCSVVGNTQETQYFGPGTRLLVL.

The rearrangement links TRBV18 to TRBJ2-7; either TRBD1 or TRBD2 may fit D (5 bases each). V lost 0 bases and J lost 4, with 13 bases in between. CDR3 length: 15 residues. CDR1 and CDR2 (germline): KGHSH, LQKENI. The CDR3 here is CASSPPGMGTYEQYF. For the CDR3, the DNA is TGTGCCAGCTCACCACCTGGAATGGGGACGTACGAGCAGTACTTC.

The chain carries TRBV7-2 and TRBJ2-1; D may be TRBD1 or TRBD2 (6 bases each). The V end lost 2 bases, the J end lost 6 bases, and 14 bases lay between the germline ends. The CDR3 contains 15 residues. CDR1 and CDR2 from the germline V gene are SGHTA and FQGNSA. The DNA of the CDR3 is TGTGCCAGCAGCTTAAGGGGGGTGGGAGGCAATGAGCAGTTCTTC. It is translated as CASSLRGVGGNEQFF.

This clonotype showed up just a few times. J is TRBJ2-7 and V is TRBV7-2, with unresolved D. Germline V gene data show CDR1 as SGHTA and CDR2 as FQGNSA. V gave up 4 bases and J gave up 5 bases, with 9 bases separating them. The CDR3 runs 12 residues. This chain's CDR3 is CASSSMTNEQYF. The DNA for the CDR3 is TGTGCCAGCAGCTCTATGACCAACGAGCAGTACTTC.

The chain employs TRBV29-1 and TRBJ2-4; D is possibly TRBD1 (5 bases). The V gene lost 2 bases and the J gene lost 8 bases, with 10 bases spanning the gap. The CDR3 spans 12 residues. CDR1 SQVTM and CDR2 ANQGSEA come from the germline V gene. DNA of the CDR3: TGCAGCGTTGAAAGGGGTGGGGACATTCAGTACTTC. Its protein is CSVERGGDIQYF.

This clonotype appeared a few times. The junction differs from germline at one of its ends, possibly a read error. The V call is TRBV10-3, the J call TRBJ1-5; D gene uncertain. The germline V gene encodes CDR1 ENHRY and CDR2 SYGVKD. The CDR3 is made up of 13 amino acids. CDR3 region: CATSEHGDQPQHF. The CDR3 coding sequence is TGTGCCACCAGTGAACATGGAGATCAGCCCCAGCATTTT.

A few counts support this clonotype. The CDR3 sequence is CASSRASWEDEQYF. In DNA, the CDR3 is TGTGCCAGCAGTCGCGCTAGTTGGGAGGACGAGCAGTACTTC. The rearrangement joins TRBV6-5 to TRBJ2-7, with D possibly being TRBD2 (6 bases). Germline CDR1 MNHEY, CDR2 SVGAGI. Trimming removed 5 bases at V and 5 bases at J, with 16 bases between. This CDR3 has 14 residues.

This clonotype was counted a few times. V is TRBV5-6 and J is TRBJ1-1; D remains ambiguous. The CDR3 length is 14 residues. Germline assignment: CDR1 SGHDT and CDR2 YYEEEE. V lost 0 bases and J 8 bases, leaving 14 bases between the germline ends. In DNA, the CDR3 is TGTGCCAGCAGCTTGGGAGCCGTTTTGGCGGAAGCTTTCTTT. This translates into CASSLGAVLAEAFF.

This clonotype was counted only a few times. This chain uses TRBV6-1 with TRBJ1-2, with unresolved D. Germline V gene lookup returns CDR1 MNHNS and CDR2 SASEGT. The V end was cut by 10 bases, the J end by 6 bases, with 33 bases between. The CDR3 loop spans 18 amino acids. CDR3 residues: CATYRGGGAYRAGNGYTF. CDR3 nucleotide sequence: TGTGCCACCTATAGAGGCGGAGGAGCTTACAGAGCCGGGAATGGCTACACCTTC.

This clonotype was counted only a few times. The genes are TRBV15 and TRBJ2-3; D remains unclear. The germline CDR1 and CDR2 sequences are LNHNV and YYDKDF (reference sequence). Between the trimmed V and J ends, which lost 3 bases and 5 bases, there was a span of 9 bases. CDR3 length: 13 amino acids. The CDR3 spells CATSSTVGDTQYF. DNA for the CDR3: TGTGCCACCAGCAGCACTGTTGGAGATACGCAGTATTTT. The whole variable domain, filled in from reference TRBV15 and TRBJ2-3, reads DAMVIQNPRYQVTQFGKPVTLSCSQTLNHNVMYWYQQKSSQAPKLLFHYYDKDFNNEADTPDNFQSRRPNTSFCFLDIRSPGLGDTAMYLCATSSTVGDTQYFGPGTRLTVL.